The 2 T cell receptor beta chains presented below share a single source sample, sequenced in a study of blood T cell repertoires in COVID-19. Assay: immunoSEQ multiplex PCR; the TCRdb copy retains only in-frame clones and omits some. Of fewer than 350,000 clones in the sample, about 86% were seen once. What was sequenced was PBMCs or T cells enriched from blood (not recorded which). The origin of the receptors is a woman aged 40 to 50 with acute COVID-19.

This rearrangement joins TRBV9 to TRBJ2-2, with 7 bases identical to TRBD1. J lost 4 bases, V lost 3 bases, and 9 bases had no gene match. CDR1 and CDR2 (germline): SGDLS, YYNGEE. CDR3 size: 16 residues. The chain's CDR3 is CASSEGTALSTGELFF. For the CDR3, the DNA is TGTGCCAGCAGCGAAGGGACAGCCCTCAGCACCGGGGAGCTGTTTTTT.

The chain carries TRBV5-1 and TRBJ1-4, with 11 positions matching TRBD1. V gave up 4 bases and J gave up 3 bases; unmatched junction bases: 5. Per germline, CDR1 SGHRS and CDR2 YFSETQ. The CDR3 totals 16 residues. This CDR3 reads CASSPGTGGANEKLFF. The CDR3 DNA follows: TGCGCCAGCAGCCCGGGGACAGGGGGAGCTAATGAAAAACTGTTTTTT.